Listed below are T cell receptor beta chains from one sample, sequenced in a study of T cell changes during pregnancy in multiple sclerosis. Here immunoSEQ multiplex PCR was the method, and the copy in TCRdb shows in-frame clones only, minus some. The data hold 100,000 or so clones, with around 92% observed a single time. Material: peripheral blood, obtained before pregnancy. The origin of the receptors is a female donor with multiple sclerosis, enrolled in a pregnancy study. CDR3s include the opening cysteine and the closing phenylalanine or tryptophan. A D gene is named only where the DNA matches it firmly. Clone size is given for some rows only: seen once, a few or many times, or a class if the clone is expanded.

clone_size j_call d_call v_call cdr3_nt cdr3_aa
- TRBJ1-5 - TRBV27 TGTGCCAGCAGTCCCCGATCCACAGATCAGCCCCAGCATTTT CASSPRSTDQPQHF
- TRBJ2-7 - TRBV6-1 TGTGCCAGCAGCATAGACCGGAGCGAGCAGTACTTC CASSIDRSEQYF
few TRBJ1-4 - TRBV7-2 TGTGCCAGCAGCTTAGCGGCCCAGGCAGAGGAAAAACTGTTTTTT CASSLAAQAEEKLFF
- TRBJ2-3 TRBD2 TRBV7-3 TGTGCCAGCAGCTTAAAGGTGGGAGGGTGGGCTTCCACAGATACGCAGTATTTT CASSLKVGGWASTDTQYF
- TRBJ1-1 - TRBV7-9 TGTGCCAGCAGCTTAGGACAAAACACTGAAGCTTTCTTT CASSLGQNTEAFF
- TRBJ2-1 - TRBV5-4 TGTGCCAGCAGCGAAGATCCCCGGTACAATGAGCAGTTCTTC CASSEDPRYNEQFF
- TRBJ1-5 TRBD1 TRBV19 TGTGCCAGCCTTGGACAGGGGAGGTCCCAGCATTTT CASLGQGRSQHF
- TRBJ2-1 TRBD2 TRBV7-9 TGTGCCAGCAGCTTTGGACTAGGGTACAATGAGCAGTTCTTC CASSFGLGYNEQFF
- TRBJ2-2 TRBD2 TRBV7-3 TGTGCCAGCAGCTTAACCGTCTCACTAGCGAGCACCGGGGAGCTGTTTTTT CASSLTVSLASTGELFF
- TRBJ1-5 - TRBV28 TGTGCCAGCAGTTACGACATGGGTAGCAATCAGCCCCAGCATTTT CASSYDMGSNQPQHF
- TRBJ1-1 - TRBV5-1 TGCGCCAGCAGCTTGAGGGCGGGGAACACTGAAGCTTTCTTT CASSLRAGNTEAFF
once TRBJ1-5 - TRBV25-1 TGTGCCAGCAGTGAACCTGGGAGGGTCCAGCCCCAGCATTTT CASSEPGRVQPQHF
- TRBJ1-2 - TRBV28 TGTGCCAGCAGACAGGGACGCCTCCACTATGGCTACACCTTC CASRQGRLHYGYTF
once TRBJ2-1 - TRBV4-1 TGCGCCAGCAGCCCGAACCTAAATGAGCAGTTCTTC CASSPNLNEQFF
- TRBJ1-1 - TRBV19 TGTGCCAGTAGTGGAGGAGGGTCCACTGAAGCTTTCTTT CASSGGGSTEAFF
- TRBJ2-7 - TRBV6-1 TGTGCCACCCAGACAAGCCTCTCCTACGAGCAGTACTTC CATQTSLSYEQYF
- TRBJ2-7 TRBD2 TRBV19 TGTGCCAGTAGTCCTAGCGGCGCCTACGAGCAGTACTTC CASSPSGAYEQYF
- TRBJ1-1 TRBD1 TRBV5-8 TGTGCCAGCAACAACCGGGACAGGGTCGGCACTGAAGCTTTCTTT CASNNRDRVGTEAFF
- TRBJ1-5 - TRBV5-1 TGCGCCAGCAGCTTGACAGGCCAGCCCCAGCATTTT CASSLTGQPQHF
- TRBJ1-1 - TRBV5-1 TGCGCCAGCAGCTTGGGTAAAGGGGTGAGTGAGGAAGCTTTCTTT CASSLGKGVSEEAFF